The 27 T cell receptor beta chains below come from one sample, sequenced in a study of shared clonotypes between healthy human individuals (dated by TCRdb to about 2020). CD8 naive samples were CD45RO-negative cells positively selected for CCR7, giving a CD45RA+CCR7+ population that excluded TemRA cells. Receptor libraries were prepared by the immunoSEQ multiplex PCR assay. Here the immuneACCESS table is served through TCRdb, limited to in-frame sequences with V and J called. Missing clones are a known gap in these copies; in checked studies unresolved V genes cover under half, and the rest lacks a known reason. The sample profile shows millions of clones; approximately 94% of them were found once. The ten largest clones take up 1.5% to 2% of the sample. Sample: naive CD8+ T cells from PBMCs. The meaning of the sample's cell subset or site label: CD45RA+CCR7+. These receptors all stem from a man younger than 35 in good health. Some clones in this sample may be carry-over from other donors' samples.

This sequence joins TRBV19 and TRBJ2-3; D unclear. CDR3 length: 13 residues. CDR1 LNHDA and CDR2 SQIVND come from the germline V gene (reference sequence). Deletions cut 1 base from V and 6 bases from J, with 8 bases between. Here the CDR3 reads CASSIVTADTQYF. As DNA, the CDR3 is TGTGCCAGTAGTATAGTAACAGCTGATACGCAGTATTTT.

The DNA for the CDR3 is TGTGCCAGCAGTGGGGATACCCAGGGACAGGGTACCTACGAGCAGTACTTC. Its protein product is CASSGDTQGQGTYEQYF. The chain links TRBV6-1 to TRBJ2-7, with 9 bases matching TRBD1. V was clipped by 4 bases and J by 2 bases; unmatched bases: 12. The CDR3 covers 17 residues. Germline CDR1 reads MNHNS; CDR2 reads SASEGT.

This clone was seen only once. The rearrangement links TRBV9 to TRBJ2-7; the D gene is possibly TRBD2 (6 bases). The CDR3 contains 13 residues. Trimming took 3 bases from V and 2 from J, leaving 9 bases between them. Germline lookup yields CDR1 SGDLS and CDR2 YYNGEE. In DNA form, the CDR3 reads TGTGCCAGCAGCGAGGAGGGTGCCTACGAGCAGTACTTC. It translates to CASSEEGAYEQYF.

The J gene is TRBJ2-2, the V gene TRBV9, with D maybe TRBD1 (6 bases). V lost 4 bases and J 2 bases, leaving 12 bases between the germline ends. CDR3 length: 15 residues. The V gene's germline CDR1 is SGDLS and CDR2 YYNGEE. CDR3 in DNA: TGTGCCAGCAGCTTAGGGACAATAAACACCGGGGAGCTGTTTTTT. Translating it yields CASSLGTINTGELFF. The whole variable domain, filled in from reference TRBV9 and TRBJ2-2, reads DSGVTQTPKHLITATGQRVTLRCSPRSGDLSVYWYQQSLDQGLQFLIQYYNGEERAKGNILERFSAQQFPDLHSELNLSSLELGDSALYFCASSLGTINTGELFFGEGSRLTVL.

The V and J genes are TRBV9 and TRBJ2-2; TRBD2 agrees at 11 bases. The CDR3 has 17 residues. Germline V gene lookup returns CDR1 SGDLS and CDR2 YYNGEE. V gave up 4 bases and J gave up 6 bases; unmatched junction bases: 11. The CDR3 spells CASSPTSGKIFPGELFF. Here the CDR3 DNA reads TGTGCCAGCAGCCCGACTAGCGGGAAGATCTTTCCCGGGGAGCTGTTTTTT.

The chain couples TRBV2 to TRBJ2-3, with 10 bases identical to TRBD2. The germline gives CDR1 SNHLY, CDR2 FYNNEI. With V trimmed by 6 bases and J by 2 bases, 5 bases remained unmatched. The CDR3 totals 15 residues. The CDR3 coding sequence is TGTGCCAGCAGGGAGGGACTAGCGCTCACAGATACGCAGTATTTT. This encodes CASREGLALTDTQYF.

The gene calls are TRBV7-9 and TRBJ2-7, with 9 positions matching TRBD1. The V gene's germline CDR1 is SEHNR and CDR2 FQNEAQ (reference sequence). J was trimmed by 6 bases and V by 0 bases; bases with no gene match: 3. This CDR3 region has 14 residues. The CDR3 loop reads CASSLADRGFEQYF. The CDR3 DNA follows: TGTGCCAGCAGCTTAGCGGACAGGGGCTTCGAGCAGTACTTC.

The J gene is TRBJ2-7, the V gene TRBV9; D might be TRBD1 (6 bases). Per the germline V gene, CDR1 is SGDLS and CDR2 is YYNGEE. Trimming shortened V by 3 bases and J by 7 bases, and 17 bases separated the two germline ends. The CDR3 runs 14 residues. The CDR3 protein is CASSAGQSLLEQYF. CDR3 DNA: TGTGCCAGCAGCGCCGGACAGTCCCTCTTGGAGCAGTACTTC. Full variable domain (outside the CDR3, taken from reference TRBV9 and TRBJ2-7): DSGVTQTPKHLITATGQRVTLRCSPRSGDLSVYWYQQSLDQGLQFLIQYYNGEERAKGNILERFSAQQFPDLHSELNLSSLELGDSALYFCASSAGQSLLEQYFGPGTRLTVT.

This rearrangement joins TRBV7-9 to TRBJ1-1; no definite D call. Trimming took off 2 bases at V and 5 bases at J, with 6 bases between the two ends. The CDR3 extends over 12 amino acids. Germline assignment: CDR1 SEHNR and CDR2 FQNEAQ (reference sequence). CDR3 region: CASSLSATEAFF. In DNA, the CDR3 is TGTGCCAGCAGCTTAAGTGCAACTGAAGCTTTCTTT.

The rearrangement links TRBV27 to TRBJ2-3, with TRBD1 identical over 7 bases. From germline, CDR1 is MNHEY and CDR2 SMNVEV (reference sequence). The J segment lost 0 bases and the V segment lost 3 bases, leaving 6 bases of the junction unmatched. There are 16 residues in the CDR3. CDR3 coding DNA: TGTGCCAGCAGTTTTGTCGGGACAGATAGCACAGATACGCAGTATTTT. Its protein is CASSFVGTDSTDTQYF.

The V and J genes are TRBV19 and TRBJ1-1; D unresolved. Germline CDR1 and CDR2: LNHDA and SQIVND (reference sequence). Trimming took off 0 bases at V and 6 bases at J, with 14 bases between the two ends. The CDR3 spans 15 residues. CDR3 sequence (DNA): TGTGCCAGTAGTATAGACCGGGAGGGTAGGGCTGAAGCTTTCTTT. Residues: CASSIDREGRAEAFF.

The chain has TRBV25-1 and TRBJ1-1; D remains unclear. V was cut by 1 base and J by 10 bases, with 7 bases left in between. Germline V gives CDR1 MGHDK, CDR2 SYGVNS. This CDR3 has 11 amino acids. The CDR3 here is CASSELYLAFF. CDR3 DNA sequence: TGTGCCAGCAGTGAATTGTATTTAGCTTTCTTT.

Concerning this clone itself: Relative to the germline gene, one junction end is altered; a read error may explain this. The chain joins TRBV19 to TRBJ1-5, with no clear D. Germline V gene data show CDR1 as LNHDA and CDR2 as SQIVND (reference sequence). The CDR3 loop spans 14 amino acids. CDR3 sequence (DNA): TGTGCCAGTAGTATACTTGTTTTCAATGAGCCCCAGCATTTT. Its protein product is CASSILVFNEPQHF. The full variable domain, its missing parts supplied by reference TRBV19 and TRBJ1-5, is DGGITQSPKYLFRKEGQNVTLSCEQNLNHDAMYWYRQDPGQGLRLIYYSQIVNDFQKGDIAEGYSVSREKKESFPLTVTSAQKNPTAFYLCASSILVFNEPQHFGDGTRLSIL.

The rearrangement links TRBV5-1 to TRBJ2-7; no reliable D call. Germline-derived CDR1 and CDR2 are SGHRS and YFSETQ. The CDR3 spans 14 residues. Trimming took 4 bases from V and 4 from J, leaving 15 bases between them. The CDR3 here is CASSPLSYPYEQYF. CDR3 sequence (DNA): TGCGCCAGCAGCCCCCTTAGCTATCCGTACGAGCAGTACTTC.

The J gene is TRBJ2-7, the V gene TRBV7-8, with D possibly TRBD1 on 7 matching bases. CDR1 is SGHVS and CDR2 is FQNEAQ in the germline V gene. CDR3 length: 13 residues. V gave up 5 bases and J gave up 2 bases, with 10 bases separating them. The CDR3: CASSRGTAYEQYF. CDR3 DNA: TGTGCCAGCAGCCGGGGGACAGCCTACGAGCAGTACTTC.

The chain employs TRBV7-8 and TRBJ2-5; D gene uncertain. Trimming stripped 2 bases from V and 2 bases from J, with 9 bases between. The length of the CDR3 is 14 residues. CDR1 SGHVS and CDR2 FQNEAQ come from the germline V gene. The DNA for the CDR3 is TGTGCCAGCAGCTTAATTGGCCGTCAAGAGACCCAGTACTTC. This codes for CASSLIGRQETQYF.

This chain links TRBV6-1 with TRBJ2-7; TRBD1 agrees at 7 bases. V gave up 6 bases and J gave up 0 bases; unmatched junction bases: 5. Per germline, CDR1 MNHNS and CDR2 SASEGT. CDR3 size: 14 residues. The CDR3 nucleotides are TGTGCCAGCAGCGTGGGACAGCGCTCCTACGAGCAGTACTTC. Translating it yields CASSVGQRSYEQYF.

The rearrangement uses TRBV7-9 and TRBJ2-2, with D maybe TRBD1 (6 bases). The CDR3 runs 15 residues. Deletions cut 5 bases from V and 2 bases from J, with 12 bases between. Germline assignment: CDR1 SEHNR and CDR2 FQNEAQ (reference sequence). CDR3 region: CASSRQALNTGELFF. CDR3 in DNA: TGTGCCAGCAGCCGACAGGCGTTAAACACCGGGGAGCTGTTTTTT.

The V gene is TRBV11-2, the J gene TRBJ2-5; TRBD1 aligns across 9 bases. The J call could be wrong; TRBJ2-7 is a better fit for the DNA end. Germline V lookup: CDR1 SGHAT, CDR2 FQNNGV. This CDR3 has 12 amino acids. The DNA for the CDR3 is TGTGCCACGAGGGACAGGGCCTACGAGCAGTACTTC. It yields the protein CATRDRAYEQYF.

Here the CDR3 reads CASSLATGGPSYEQYF. CDR3 DNA: TGCGCCAGCAGCTTGGCAACGGGGGGACCCTCCTACGAGCAGTACTTC. The chain uses TRBV5-1 and TRBJ2-7; 7 bases match TRBD2. V was pared by 0 bases and J by 0 bases, with 6 bases of the junction left unmatched. This CDR3 is built from 16 residues. Per the germline V gene, CDR1 is SGHRS and CDR2 is YFSETQ.

The chain uses TRBV7-9 and TRBJ2-1; D not certain. V shed 2 bases and J shed 6 bases, with 8 bases lying between them. Germline-derived CDR1 and CDR2 are SEHNR and FQNEAQ (reference sequence). This CDR3 is 13 amino acids long. DNA for the CDR3: TGTGCCAGCAGCTTATTAGCTACCAATGAGCAGTTCTTC. Protein: CASSLLATNEQFF. Filled out from reference TRBV7-9 and TRBJ2-1, the complete variable domain reads DTGVSQNPRHKITKRGQNVTFRCDPISEHNRLYWYRQTLGQGPEFLTYFQNEAQLEKSRLLSDRFSAERPKGSFSTLEIQRTEQGDSAMYLCASSLLATNEQFFGPGTRLTVL.

The J gene is TRBJ1-4, the V gene TRBV6-6; a possible D gene is TRBD1 (6 bases). There are 13 residues in the CDR3. The V end was cut by 7 bases, the J end by 8 bases, with 14 bases between. Looked up from germline, CDR1 is MNHNY and CDR2 is SVGAGI (reference sequence). This CDR3 reads CASIYGGGEKLFF. DNA for the CDR3: TGTGCCAGCATCTACGGGGGGGGCGAAAAACTGTTTTTT.

This clone was detected a few times. The rearrangement links TRBV7-6 to TRBJ2-3; D gene unclear. V lost 4 bases and J 2 bases, leaving 1 base between the germline ends. Germline assignment: CDR1 SGHVS and CDR2 FNYEAQ. There are 11 residues in the CDR3. The CDR3 coding sequence is TGTGCCAGCAGCTACACAGATACGCAGTATTTT. Protein product: CASSYTDTQYF.

The chain recombines TRBV4-1 with TRBJ2-1; D unclear. Germline loops: CDR1 MGHRA, CDR2 YSYEKL. Trimming removed 1 base at V and 5 bases at J, with 12 bases between. CDR3 length: 15 residues. Written as DNA, the CDR3 is TGCGCCAGCAGCCAAGTGATAAGCCAGGACAATGAGCAGTTCTTC. This gives the protein CASSQVISQDNEQFF.

The chain joins TRBV11-2 to TRBJ2-1; possibly TRBD1 for D (6 bases). Germline V gives CDR1 SGHAT, CDR2 FQNNGV. This CDR3 has 15 residues. V was clipped by 5 bases and J by 2 bases, with 13 bases between them. CDR3 nucleotide sequence: TGTGCCAGCAGCAACGGCAGGGGACCCTACAATGAGCAGTTCTTC. As protein: CASSNGRGPYNEQFF. Full variable domain (rest looked up from reference TRBV11-2 and TRBJ2-1): EAGVAQSPRYKIIEKRQSVAFWCNPISGHATLYWYQQILGQGPKLLIQFQNNGVVDDSQLPKDRFSAERLKGVDSTLKIQPAKLEDSAVYLCASSNGRGPYNEQFFGPGTRLTVL.

The rearrangement links TRBV28 to TRBJ1-2; D not resolved. This CDR3 contains 13 residues. V was clipped by 5 bases and J by 6 bases, with 13 bases between them. Germline CDR1 is MDHEN and CDR2 is SYDVKM. CDR3 sequence: CASSPTGRNGYTF. CDR3 coding DNA: TGTGCCAGCAGTCCGACGGGCAGGAATGGCTACACCTTC.

This rearrangement joins TRBV19 to TRBJ2-7; D call uncertain. V was trimmed by 11 bases and J by 1 base, leaving 9 bases between them. Germline V gives CDR1 LNHDA, CDR2 SQIVND (reference sequence). This CDR3 has 11 residues. The CDR3 protein is CAGNPSYEQYF. CDR3 in DNA: TGTGCCGGCAATCCATCCTACGAGCAGTACTTC.